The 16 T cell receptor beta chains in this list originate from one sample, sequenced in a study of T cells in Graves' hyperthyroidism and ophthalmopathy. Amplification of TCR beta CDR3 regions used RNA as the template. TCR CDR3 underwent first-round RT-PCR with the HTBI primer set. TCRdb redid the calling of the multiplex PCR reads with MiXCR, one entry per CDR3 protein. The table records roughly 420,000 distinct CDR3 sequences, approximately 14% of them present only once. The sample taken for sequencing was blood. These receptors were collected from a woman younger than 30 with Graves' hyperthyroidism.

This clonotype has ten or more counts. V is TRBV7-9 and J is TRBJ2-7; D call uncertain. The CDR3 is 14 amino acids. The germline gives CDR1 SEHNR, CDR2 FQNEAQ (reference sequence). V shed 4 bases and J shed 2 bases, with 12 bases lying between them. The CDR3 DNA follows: TGTGCCAGCAGCTCCATCCAGACCCCCTACGAGCAGTACTTC. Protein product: CASSSIQTPYEQYF.

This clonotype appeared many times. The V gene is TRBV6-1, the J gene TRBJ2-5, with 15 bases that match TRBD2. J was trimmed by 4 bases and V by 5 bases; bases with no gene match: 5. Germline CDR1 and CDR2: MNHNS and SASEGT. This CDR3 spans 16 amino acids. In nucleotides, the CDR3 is TGTGCCAGCAGTTCCTGGACTAGCGGGGGGGGAGAGACCCAGTACTTC. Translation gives CASSSWTSGGGETQYF.

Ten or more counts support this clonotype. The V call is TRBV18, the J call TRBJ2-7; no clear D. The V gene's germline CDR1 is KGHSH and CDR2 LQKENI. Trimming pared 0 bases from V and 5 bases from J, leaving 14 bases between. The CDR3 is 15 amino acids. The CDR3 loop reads CASSPPATSRDEQYF. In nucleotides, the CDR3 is TGTGCCAGCTCACCACCGGCCACCAGCCGGGACGAGCAGTACTTC.

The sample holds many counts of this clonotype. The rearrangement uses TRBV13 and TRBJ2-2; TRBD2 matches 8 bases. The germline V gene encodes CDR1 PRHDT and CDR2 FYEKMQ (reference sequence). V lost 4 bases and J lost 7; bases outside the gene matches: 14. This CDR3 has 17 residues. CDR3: CASSWTGASGWNGELFF. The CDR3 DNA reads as TGTGCCAGCAGCTGGACTGGGGCTAGCGGGTGGAACGGGGAGCTGTTTTTT.

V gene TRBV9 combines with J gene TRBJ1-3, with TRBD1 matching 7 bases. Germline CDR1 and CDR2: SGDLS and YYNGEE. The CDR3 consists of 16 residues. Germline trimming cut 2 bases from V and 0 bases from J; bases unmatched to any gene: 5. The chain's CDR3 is CASSVAAGGSGNTIYF. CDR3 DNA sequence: TGTGCCAGCAGCGTCGCTGCAGGGGGCTCTGGAAACACCATATATTTT.

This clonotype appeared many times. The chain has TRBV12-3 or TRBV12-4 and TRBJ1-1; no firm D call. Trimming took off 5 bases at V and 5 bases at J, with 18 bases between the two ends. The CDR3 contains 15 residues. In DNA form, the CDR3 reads TGTGCCAGCAGTCCGCTCCAGGCCTTTGGGACTGAAGCTTTCTTT. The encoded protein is CASSPLQAFGTEAFF.

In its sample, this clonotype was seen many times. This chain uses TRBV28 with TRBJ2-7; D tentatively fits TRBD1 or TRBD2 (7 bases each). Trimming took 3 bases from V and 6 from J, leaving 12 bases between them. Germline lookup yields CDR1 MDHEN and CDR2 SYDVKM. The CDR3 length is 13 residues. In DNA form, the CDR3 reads TGTGCCAGCAGTTTCAGGGGGGGTGGCGAGCAGTACTTC. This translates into CASSFRGGGEQYF.

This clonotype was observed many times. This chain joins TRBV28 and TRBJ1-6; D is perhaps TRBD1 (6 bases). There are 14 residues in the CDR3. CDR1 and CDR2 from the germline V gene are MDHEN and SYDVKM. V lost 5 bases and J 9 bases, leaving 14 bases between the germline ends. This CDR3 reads CASSLRTVSSPLHF. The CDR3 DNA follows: TGTGCCAGCAGTCTCCGGACAGTTAGTTCACCCCTCCACTTT.

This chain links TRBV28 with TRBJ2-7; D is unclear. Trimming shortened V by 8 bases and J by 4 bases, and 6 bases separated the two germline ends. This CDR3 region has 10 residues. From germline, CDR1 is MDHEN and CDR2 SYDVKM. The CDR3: CASGRYEQYF. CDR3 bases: TGTGCCAGCGGAAGGTACGAGCAGTACTTC.

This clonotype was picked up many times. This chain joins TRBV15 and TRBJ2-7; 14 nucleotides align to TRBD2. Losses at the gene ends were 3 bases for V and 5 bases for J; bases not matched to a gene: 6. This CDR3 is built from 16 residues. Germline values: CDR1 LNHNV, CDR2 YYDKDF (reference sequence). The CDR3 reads CATSSRLAGGLDEQYF. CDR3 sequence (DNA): TGTGCCACCAGCAGCCGACTAGCGGGAGGGTTAGACGAGCAGTACTTC.

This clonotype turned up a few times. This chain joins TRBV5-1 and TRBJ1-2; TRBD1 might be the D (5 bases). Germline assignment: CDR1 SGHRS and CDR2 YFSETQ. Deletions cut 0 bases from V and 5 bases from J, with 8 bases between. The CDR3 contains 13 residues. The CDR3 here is CASSLGGAYGYTF. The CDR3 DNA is TGCGCCAGCAGCTTGGGAGGGGCTTATGGCTACACCTTC.

DNA for the CDR3: TGTGCCAGCAGTTTTAGACCAGACACTGAAGCTTTCTTT. Its protein product is CASSFRPDTEAFF. The chain joins TRBV12-3 or TRBV12-4 to TRBJ1-1; D is undetermined. Trimming pared 3 bases from V and 3 bases from J, leaving 8 bases between. This CDR3 has 13 amino acids.

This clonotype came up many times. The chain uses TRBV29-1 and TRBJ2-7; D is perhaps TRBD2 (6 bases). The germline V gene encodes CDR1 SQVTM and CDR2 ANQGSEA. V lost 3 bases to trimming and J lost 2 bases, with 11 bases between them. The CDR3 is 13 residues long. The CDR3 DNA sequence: TGCAGCGTTGAGGCCGGGAGTCCCTACGAGCAGTACTTC. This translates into CSVEAGSPYEQYF.

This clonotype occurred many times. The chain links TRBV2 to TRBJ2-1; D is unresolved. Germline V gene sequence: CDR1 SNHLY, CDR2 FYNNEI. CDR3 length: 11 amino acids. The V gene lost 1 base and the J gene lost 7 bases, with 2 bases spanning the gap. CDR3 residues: CASSEGNEQFF. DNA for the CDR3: TGTGCCAGCAGTGAAGGGAATGAGCAGTTCTTC.

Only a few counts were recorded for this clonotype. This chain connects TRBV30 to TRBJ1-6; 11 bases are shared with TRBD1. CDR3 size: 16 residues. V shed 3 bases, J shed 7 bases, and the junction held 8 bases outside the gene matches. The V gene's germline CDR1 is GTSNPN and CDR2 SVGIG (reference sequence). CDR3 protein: CAWRPPGTGGNSPLHF. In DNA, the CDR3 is TGTGCCTGGAGACCCCCCGGGACAGGGGGAAATTCACCCCTCCACTTT.

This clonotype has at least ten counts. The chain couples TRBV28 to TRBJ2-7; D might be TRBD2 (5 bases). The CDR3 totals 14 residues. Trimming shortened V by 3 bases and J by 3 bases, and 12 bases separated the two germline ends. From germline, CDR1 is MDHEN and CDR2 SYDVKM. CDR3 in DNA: TGTGCCAGCAGTTTCGGGAAGTTGAGCTACGAGCAGTACTTC. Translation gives CASSFGKLSYEQYF.